Each of the 2 T cell receptor beta chains below was sequenced from the same sample in a study of OX40 agonist ivuxolimab in advanced cancers. Profiled with immunoSEQ multiplex PCR; TCRdb holds only in-frame clones, not every one. There are approximately 70,000 clones in the sample; 90% occur only once, and approximately 0.5% lies in the top ten. The sequenced sample was CD4+ or CD8+ T cells sorted from blood, obtained in a trial of the OX40 agonist ivuxolimab. These TCRs come from an adult with an advanced solid tumor such as melanoma, head and neck, liver or kidney cancer.

The chain carries TRBV7-6 and TRBJ2-2, with 7 positions matching TRBD1. Per germline, CDR1 SGHVS and CDR2 FNYEAQ. After removal of 5 bases from V and 1 base from J, the junction contained 4 bases not matched to a gene. CDR3 size: 15 residues. The CDR3 DNA follows: TGTGCCAGCAGCCTAAGGACAGGGAACACCGGGGAGCTGTTTTTT. Protein: CASSLRTGNTGELFF.

V is TRBV7-2 and J is TRBJ2-4; D remains ambiguous. Germline V gene data show CDR1 as SGHTA and CDR2 as FQGNSA. V lost 1 base and J 3 bases, leaving 10 bases between the germline ends. This CDR3 is 15 amino acids long. The CDR3 DNA reads as TGTGCCAGCAGCTTAGGTGGGATAGACAAAAACATTCAGTACTTC. Amino acids: CASSLGGIDKNIQYF.